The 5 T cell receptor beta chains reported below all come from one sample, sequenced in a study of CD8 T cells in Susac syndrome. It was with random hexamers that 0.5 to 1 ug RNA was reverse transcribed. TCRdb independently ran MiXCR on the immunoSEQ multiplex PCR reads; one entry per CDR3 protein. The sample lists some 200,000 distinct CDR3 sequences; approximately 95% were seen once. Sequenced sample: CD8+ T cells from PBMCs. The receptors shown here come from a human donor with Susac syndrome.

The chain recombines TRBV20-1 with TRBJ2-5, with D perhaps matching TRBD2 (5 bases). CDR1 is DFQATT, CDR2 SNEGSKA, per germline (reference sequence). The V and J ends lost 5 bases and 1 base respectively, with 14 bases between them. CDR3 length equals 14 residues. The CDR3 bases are TGCAGTGCTGCCCCAAGCGGCCTCCAAGAGACCCAGTACTTC. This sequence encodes CSAAPSGLQETQYF.

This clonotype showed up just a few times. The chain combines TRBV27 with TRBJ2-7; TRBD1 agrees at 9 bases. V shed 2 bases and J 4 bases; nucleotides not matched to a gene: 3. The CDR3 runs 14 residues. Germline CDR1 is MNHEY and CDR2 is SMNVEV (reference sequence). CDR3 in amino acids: CASSLRGQGYEQYF. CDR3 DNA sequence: TGTGCCAGCAGTTTACGGGGACAGGGTTACGAGCAGTACTTC.

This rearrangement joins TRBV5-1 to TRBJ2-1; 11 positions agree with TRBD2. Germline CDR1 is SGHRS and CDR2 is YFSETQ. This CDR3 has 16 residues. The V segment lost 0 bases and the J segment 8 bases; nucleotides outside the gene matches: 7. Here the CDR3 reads CASSLELAGVGDEQFF. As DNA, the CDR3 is TGCGCCAGCAGCTTGGAACTAGCGGGAGTCGGCGATGAGCAGTTCTTC.

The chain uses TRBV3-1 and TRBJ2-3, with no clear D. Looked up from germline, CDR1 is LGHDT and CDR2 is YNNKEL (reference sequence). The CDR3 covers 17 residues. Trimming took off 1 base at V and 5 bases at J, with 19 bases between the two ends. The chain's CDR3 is CASSQVSATLAGDTQYF. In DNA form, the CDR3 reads TGTGCCAGCAGCCAAGTTTCCGCCACCCTTGCCGGAGATACGCAGTATTTT.

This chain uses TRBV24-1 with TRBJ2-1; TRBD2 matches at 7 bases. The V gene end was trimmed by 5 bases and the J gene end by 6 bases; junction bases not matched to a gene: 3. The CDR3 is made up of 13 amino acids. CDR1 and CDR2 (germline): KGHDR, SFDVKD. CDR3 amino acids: CATSAGGGNEQFF. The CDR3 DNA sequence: TGTGCCACCAGTGCGGGCGGGGGCAATGAGCAGTTCTTC.